The 29 T cell receptor beta chains presented below share a single source sample, sequenced in a study of T cells after yellow fever vaccination. TCRdb re-called the 5' RACE reads through MiXCR, storing one row per CDR3 protein. The sample contains some 250,000 distinct CDR3 sequences, 6.9% of which appear only once. Sequenced here: CD4+ T cells sorted from PBMCs, sampled 15 days after the yellow fever booster vaccination. The receptors were sampled from a man between 25 and 39 years old who received the YFV17D yellow fever vaccine.

This clonotype occurred many times. This chain links TRBV20-1 with TRBJ2-1; D perhaps matches TRBD2 (6 bases). The V gene's germline CDR1 is DFQATT and CDR2 SNEGSKA (reference sequence). Trimming removed 3 bases from V and 2 bases from J, with 14 bases in between. The CDR3 totals 15 residues. CDR3 residues: CSARGDFLTYNEQFF. CDR3 nucleotides: TGCAGTGCTAGGGGGGACTTTTTGACCTACAATGAGCAGTTCTTC.

This clonotype was seen a handful of times. The genes are TRBV23-1 and TRBJ2-6; 9 positions agree with TRBD1. TRBV23-1 is given ORF status, its function remaining uncertain. This CDR3 contains 18 residues. Trimming at V came to 7 bases and at J to 2 bases, leaving 12 bases not matched to a gene. The CDR3 here is CASTKSGQGYAGANVLTF. Written as DNA, the CDR3 is TGCGCCAGCACTAAGTCGGGACAGGGATATGCTGGGGCCAACGTCCTGACTTTC.

This chain joins TRBV7-2 and TRBJ2-3; 13 positions match TRBD2. J gave up 2 bases and V 5 bases, and 4 bases lay outside the gene matches. The CDR3 has 16 residues. Germline CDR1 is SGHTA and CDR2 is FQGNSA. CDR3 DNA: TGTGCCAGCAGCATGGGACTAGCGGGGCACACAGATACGCAGTATTTT. It translates to CASSMGLAGHTDTQYF. The variable domain in full, with the rest retrieved from reference TRBV7-2 and TRBJ2-3, is GAGVSQSPSNKVTEKGKDVELRCDPISGHTALYWYRQSLGQGLEFLIYFQGNSAPDKSGLPSDRFSAERTGGSVSTLTIQRTQQEDSAVYLCASSMGLAGHTDTQYFGPGTRLTVL.

This clonotype was counted many times. The chain combines TRBV11-2 with TRBJ1-2; no clear D gene. V was trimmed by 5 bases and J by 2 bases, leaving 6 bases between them. The germline V gene has CDR1 SGHAT and CDR2 FQNNGV. The CDR3 covers 12 residues. The CDR3 protein is CASSPTNYGYTF. CDR3 bases: TGTGCCAGCAGCCCAACGAACTATGGCTACACCTTC.

The sample holds a few counts of this clonotype. The V and J genes are TRBV7-2 and TRBJ2-3, with D possibly being TRBD2 (5 bases). V lost 2 bases, J lost 3 bases, and 12 bases lay in between. CDR3 length equals 15 residues. Per germline, CDR1 SGHTA and CDR2 FQGNSA. The CDR3 DNA is TGTGCCAGCAGCTTACTGGGGTCGGGGACAGATACGCAGTATTTT. It codes for CASSLLGSGTDTQYF.

This clonotype was seen many times. The rearrangement links TRBV29-1 to TRBJ2-1, with TRBD2 identical over 8 bases. Germline values: CDR1 SQVTM, CDR2 ANQGSEA. This CDR3 has 14 amino acids. Trimming took 6 bases from V and 4 from J; bases not matched to a gene: 8. In DNA form, the CDR3 reads TGCAGCGTACCCCTAGCGGGTGCTTACAATGAGCAGTTCTTC. It is translated as CSVPLAGAYNEQFF.

This clonotype was counted between two and nine times. The chain joins TRBV10-2 to TRBJ2-5, with 7 nucleotides matching TRBD1. This CDR3 region has 13 residues. V lost 6 bases to trimming and J lost 4 bases; unmatched junction nucleotides: 5. Germline V lookup: CDR1 WSHSY, CDR2 SAAADI. The CDR3 protein is CASRGSGGETQYF. The CDR3 DNA is TGCGCCAGCAGGGGATCAGGGGGAGAGACCCAGTACTTC.

This clonotype was recorded many times. V and J are TRBV4-3 and TRBJ1-2; TRBD1 aligns across 7 bases. This CDR3 has 13 amino acids. The germline V gene has CDR1 LGHNA and CDR2 YSLEER. The trim removed 3 bases at V and 10 bases at J, leaving 8 bases unmatched. The CDR3 DNA reads TGCGCCAGCAGCCACGGGGAGGGACAGCTCTACACCTTC. Its translation is CASSHGEGQLYTF.

Notes on this clonotype: One end of the junction is discordant with germline, which a read error may explain. The CDR3 nucleotides read TGTGCCAGCAGCCTAGCTGATTATAAAGCTTTCTTT. Translating gives CASSLADYKAFF. This sequence joins TRBV7-9 and TRBJ1-1; D unclear. Germline CDR1 reads SEHNR; CDR2 reads FQNEAQ (reference sequence). The CDR3 length is 12 residues.

This clonotype showed up just a few times. The rearrangement joins TRBV15 to TRBJ2-2; possible D gene TRBD2, 6 bases. There are 16 residues in the CDR3. V was shortened by 0 bases and J by 6 bases, with 14 bases between the two germline ends. Germline V gives CDR1 LNHNV, CDR2 YYDKDF (reference sequence). Here the CDR3 reads CATSRDLYRRAGELFF. The CDR3 coding sequence is TGTGCCACCAGCAGAGATTTATACCGGAGGGCCGGGGAGCTGTTTTTT.

This clonotype was picked up many times. The chain is built from TRBV2 and TRBJ2-5, with D possibly matching TRBD1 (6 bases). V was pared by 8 bases and J by 4 bases, with 14 bases between. Germline CDR1 is SNHLY and CDR2 is FYNNEI. The CDR3 consists of 13 residues. CDR3 nucleotides: TGTGCCAGCCAGGGGCAGGGCGGAGAGACCCAGTACTTC. Amino acids: CASQGQGGETQYF.

The V call is TRBV14, the J call TRBJ2-1; 8 bases are a match to TRBD2. This CDR3 contains 18 residues. Looked up from germline, CDR1 is SGHDN and CDR2 is FVKESK. V trimming: 0 bases; J trimming: 5 bases; junction bases outside the gene matches: 12. The CDR3 spells CASSQDRIAGNLHNEQFF. The DNA for the CDR3 is TGTGCCAGCAGCCAAGATAGGATAGCGGGAAATCTCCACAATGAGCAGTTCTTC.

In its sample, this clonotype was seen a few times. The chain carries TRBV20-1 and TRBJ2-3; 11 bases align to TRBD2. Germline V gene sequence: CDR1 DFQATT, CDR2 SNEGSKA (reference sequence). The J segment lost 2 bases and the V segment lost 1 base, leaving 2 bases of the junction unmatched. The CDR3 covers 15 residues. Written as DNA, the CDR3 is TGCAGTGCTAGAGCGGGACTAGCGGACACAGATACGCAGTATTTT. Its protein product is CSARAGLADTDTQYF.

This clonotype was picked up a small number of times. This chain connects TRBV5-1 to TRBJ2-1, with 7 bases aligning to TRBD2. The CDR3 runs to 17 residues. The trim removed 1 base at V and 8 bases at J, leaving 15 bases unmatched. The germline V gene has CDR1 SGHRS and CDR2 YFSETQ. CDR3 coding DNA: TGCGCCAGCAGCTTGACCCTAGGGGACTATAAGATGCATGAGCAGTTCTTC. Protein sequence: CASSLTLGDYKMHEQFF.

This clonotype was counted ten times or more. The chain couples TRBV18 to TRBJ2-5; weak D call: TRBD2 (6 bases). This CDR3 is 15 amino acids long. CDR1 and CDR2 (germline): KGHSH, LQKENI. The germline V and J ends were trimmed by 3 bases and 0 bases, with 11 bases remaining between them. Here the CDR3 reads CASSPQRADQETQYF. The DNA for the CDR3 is TGTGCCAGCTCACCGCAGCGGGCCGACCAAGAGACCCAGTACTTC.

This chain joins TRBV10-3 and TRBJ2-4; D call uncertain. The CDR3 is made up of 16 amino acids. V gave up 2 bases and J gave up 0 bases, with 11 bases separating them. Germline-derived CDR1 and CDR2 are ENHRY and SYGVKD. In nucleotides, the CDR3 is TGTGCCATCAGTGAGAGTCAAACGGTAGCCAAAAACATTCAGTACTTC. Its protein is CAISESQTVAKNIQYF.

V is TRBV20-1 and J is TRBJ2-5; D gene ambiguous. The V gene's germline CDR1 is DFQATT and CDR2 SNEGSKA (reference sequence). The CDR3 totals 11 residues. V lost 6 bases and J 7 bases, leaving 12 bases between the germline ends. The CDR3 loop is CSASLTGTQYF. CDR3 sequence (DNA): TGCAGTGCATCGCTCACGGGGACCCAGTACTTC.

This clonotype appeared a few times. The V gene is TRBV20-1, the J gene TRBJ2-1; D is unclear. From germline, CDR1 is DFQATT and CDR2 SNEGSKA (reference sequence). V dropped 6 bases and J dropped 8 bases, with 8 bases sitting between them. This CDR3 has 10 amino acids. As DNA, the CDR3 is TGCAGTGCAGTTAGGGATGAGCAGTTCTTC. This sequence encodes CSAVRDEQFF.

This clonotype was recorded a few times. The chain links TRBV20-1 to TRBJ2-1, with no clear D. The length of the CDR3 is 14 residues. Per the germline V gene, CDR1 is DFQATT and CDR2 is SNEGSKA (reference sequence). The germline V and J ends were trimmed by 7 bases and 7 bases, with 20 bases remaining between them. DNA for the CDR3: TGCAGTGACAAGGATGTCACCCCCTGGAATGAGCAGTTCTTC. Its translation: CSDKDVTPWNEQFF.

Only a few counts were recorded for this clonotype. The chain has TRBV7-8 and TRBJ2-5; D gene ambiguous. Trimming took 1 base from V and 4 from J, leaving 10 bases between them. CDR1 and CDR2 from the germline V gene are SGHVS and FQNEAQ. The CDR3 extends over 14 amino acids. CDR3 in DNA: TGTGCCAGCAGCTTAGAAGTGTCACGAGAGACCCAGTACTTC. Translated: CASSLEVSRETQYF.

This clonotype appeared many times. The V gene is TRBV12-3 or TRBV12-4, the J gene TRBJ2-5; TRBD2 matches 12 bases. J gave up 4 bases and V 5 bases, and 5 bases lay outside the gene matches. CDR3 size: 15 residues. CDR3: CASSPLGLAGETQYF. CDR3 DNA: TGTGCCAGCAGTCCGTTGGGACTAGCGGGAGAGACCCAGTACTTC.

This clonotype was seen many times. The V and J genes are TRBV7-2 and TRBJ2-1; TRBD2 might be the D (5 bases). The germline gives CDR1 SGHTA, CDR2 FQGNSA. Trimming removed 1 base at V and 0 bases at J, with 13 bases between. This CDR3 is built from 17 residues. In DNA form, the CDR3 reads TGTGCCAGCAGCTTAGGAAGAGGACTCATCTCCTACAATGAGCAGTTCTTC. This translates into CASSLGRGLISYNEQFF. Full variable domain (remainder filled in from reference TRBV7-2 and TRBJ2-1): GAGVSQSPSNKVTEKGKDVELRCDPISGHTALYWYRQSLGQGLEFLIYFQGNSAPDKSGLPSDRFSAERTGGSVSTLTIQRTQQEDSAVYLCASSLGRGLISYNEQFFGPGTRLTVL.

This clonotype was seen more than once but under ten times. The J gene is TRBJ2-1, the V gene TRBV19; D assignment may be TRBD1 or TRBD2 (5 bases each). The CDR3 contains 16 residues. V was pared by 4 bases and J by 7 bases, with 20 bases between. Germline-derived CDR1 and CDR2 are LNHDA and SQIVND (reference sequence). CDR3 in DNA: TGTGCCAGTAGTAACCCCGGGACCTTAGTCCGTAATGAGCAGTTCTTC. It specifies CASSNPGTLVRNEQFF.

This clonotype has at least ten counts. This rearrangement joins TRBV5-1 to TRBJ2-5; 8 positions match TRBD1. The germline CDR1 and CDR2 sequences are SGHRS and YFSETQ. The CDR3 has 14 amino acids. V trimming: 0 bases; J trimming: 5 bases; junction bases outside the gene matches: 3. CDR3 nucleotide sequence: TGCGCCAGCAGCTTGGGGGACAGGCTCGAGACCCAGTACTTC. Translating gives CASSLGDRLETQYF.

The J gene is TRBJ1-1, the V gene TRBV7-2; D is unclear. The V and J ends lost 3 bases and 0 bases respectively, with 5 bases between them. CDR3 size: 13 residues. The germline V gene has CDR1 SGHTA and CDR2 FQGNSA. Here the CDR3 reads CASSFYLNTEAFF. The CDR3 nucleotides are TGTGCCAGCAGCTTCTACTTGAACACTGAAGCTTTCTTT. Based on the CDR3 plus reference TRBV7-2 and TRBJ1-1, the full variable domain is GAGVSQSPSNKVTEKGKDVELRCDPISGHTALYWYRQSLGQGLEFLIYFQGNSAPDKSGLPSDRFSAERTGGSVSTLTIQRTQQEDSAVYLCASSFYLNTEAFFGQGTRLTVV.

This clonotype was seen many times. This sequence joins TRBV12-3 or TRBV12-4 and TRBJ2-2; unclear D gene. The CDR3 covers 14 residues. V was trimmed by 0 bases and J by 4 bases, leaving 6 bases between them. The DNA for the CDR3 is TGTGCCAGCAGTTTAGCGCGTACCACCGGGGAGCTGTTTTTT. This translates into CASSLARTTGELFF.

V usage is TRBV29-1 and J usage is TRBJ2-6; no definite D call. The CDR3 has 14 residues. The germline V gene has CDR1 SQVTM and CDR2 ANQGSEA. V lost 3 bases and J 4 bases, leaving 10 bases between the germline ends. The CDR3 protein is CSVDVSAGANVLTF. CDR3 in DNA: TGCAGCGTTGACGTGTCGGCAGGGGCCAACGTCCTGACTTTC. The variable domain in full, completed from reference TRBV29-1 and TRBJ2-6, reads SAVISQKPSRDICQRGTSLTIQCQVDSQVTMMFWYRQQPGQSLTLIATANQGSEATYESGFVIDKFPISRPNLTFSTLTVSNMSPEDSSIYLCSVDVSAGANVLTFGAGSRLTVL.

This clonotype was detected ten times or more. The chain couples TRBV12-3 or TRBV12-4 to TRBJ1-5; 8 positions agree with TRBD1. This CDR3 region has 14 residues. V was pared by 6 bases and J by 7 bases, with 8 bases of the junction left unmatched. CDR3 coding DNA: TGTGCCAGCAGCCCGACAGGGGTCGGGCAGCCCCAGCATTTT. Residues: CASSPTGVGQPQHF.

In its sample, this clonotype was seen many times. The genes are TRBV7-3 and TRBJ2-2; D gene uncertain. CDR3 length: 13 amino acids. The V end was cut by 2 bases, the J end by 7 bases, with 8 bases between. CDR1 and CDR2 from the germline V gene are SGHTA and FQGTGA. CDR3 sequence reads: CASSLGSSGELFF. For the CDR3, the DNA is TGTGCCAGCAGCTTAGGATCTAGCGGGGAGCTGTTTTTT. The variable domain in full, completed from reference TRBV7-3 and TRBJ2-2, reads GAGVSQTPSNKVTEKGKYVELRCDPISGHTALYWYRQSLGQGPEFLIYFQGTGAADDSGLPNDRFFAVRPEGSVSTLKIQRTERGDSAVYLCASSLGSSGELFFGEGSRLTVL.